The 13 T cell receptor beta chains reported below all come from one sample, sequenced in a study of T cell responses to AZD1222 COVID-19 vaccine. Sequenced by immunoSEQ multiplex PCR; TCRdb stores in-frame clones only, minus some. The sample has about 110,000 clones, 70% to 90% seen once. Material: peripheral blood, obtained 28 days after the second AZD1222 dose. Every receptor here comes from an adult who received the AZD1222 COVID-19 vaccine.

The chain has TRBV6-6 and TRBJ2-5, with 8 nucleotides matching TRBD1. In germline, CDR1 is MNHNY, CDR2 SVGAGI (reference sequence). The CDR3 contains 15 residues. The V gene end was trimmed by 4 bases and the J gene end by 4 bases; junction bases not matched to a gene: 8. The CDR3 loop is CASSFRDRYLETQYF. CDR3 bases: TGTGCCAGCAGTTTTCGGGACAGGTATTTAGAGACCCAGTACTTC.

The J gene is TRBJ1-1, the V gene TRBV12-3 or TRBV12-4; D unresolved. Between the trimmed V and J ends, which lost 6 bases and 7 bases, there was a span of 12 bases. This CDR3 contains 12 residues. CDR3 in DNA: TGTGCCAGCAGCACCCGCCGCGGTGAAGCTTTCTTT. Its protein is CASSTRRGEAFF.

This chain connects TRBV12-5 to TRBJ1-1, with a tentative D call TRBD1 (5 bases). Germline V gene lookup returns CDR1 LGHNT and CDR2 FRNRAP. This CDR3 is built from 15 residues. Trimming cost V 6 bases and J 2 bases, with 16 bases left between them. Here the CDR3 reads CASGPIGQANTEAFF. For the CDR3, the DNA is TGTGCTAGTGGCCCAATCGGACAAGCTAACACTGAAGCTTTCTTT. The variable domain in full, completed from reference TRBV12-5 and TRBJ1-1, reads DARVTQTPRHKVTEMGQEVTMRCQPILGHNTVFWYRQTMMQGLELLAYFRNRAPLDDSGMPKDRFSAEMPDATLATLKIQPSEPRDSAVYFCASGPIGQANTEAFFGQGTRLTVV.

This clone appeared a few times. This chain joins TRBV9 and TRBJ1-2; no clear D gene. V lost 0 bases to trimming and J lost 2 bases, with 14 bases between them. Germline CDR1 is SGDLS and CDR2 is YYNGEE. The CDR3 extends over 16 amino acids. The CDR3 region is CASSVEASSSNYGYTF. The CDR3 DNA is TGTGCCAGCAGCGTAGAGGCGAGCAGCTCCAACTATGGCTACACCTTC.

This clone was picked up a small number of times. V and J are TRBV30 and TRBJ1-2; perhaps TRBD1 as D (5 bases). The germline V and J ends were trimmed by 4 bases and 0 bases, with 15 bases remaining between them. CDR1 is GTSNPN and CDR2 is SVGIG in the germline V gene (reference sequence). CDR3 length equals 15 residues. The CDR3 here is CAWTQMTATNYGYTF. CDR3 sequence (DNA): TGTGCCTGGACTCAGATGACAGCTACTAACTATGGCTACACCTTC. Full variable domain (remainder filled in from reference TRBV30 and TRBJ1-2): SQTIHQWPATLVQPVGSPLSLECTVEGTSNPNLYWYRQAAGRGLQLLFYSVGIGQISSEVPQNLSASRPQDRQFILSSKKLLLSDSGFYLCAWTQMTATNYGYTFGSGTRLTVV.

This rearrangement joins TRBV4-2 to TRBJ1-4; D not resolved. Germline CDR1 is LGHNA and CDR2 is YNFKEQ. V was trimmed by 1 base and J by 4 bases, leaving 10 bases between them. The CDR3 runs to 15 residues. In DNA, the CDR3 is TGTGCCAGCAGCCAAGGTCCTTATAGTAATGAAAAACTGTTTTTT. It yields the protein CASSQGPYSNEKLFF.

Of note for this clone: An end of the junction does not agree with germline; a read error may underlie this. V usage is TRBV2 and J usage is TRBJ1-1; TRBD1 matches at 9 bases. CDR3 length: 11 residues. Germline CDR1 and CDR2: SNHLY and FYNNEI. In nucleotides, the CDR3 is TGTGCCAGCCTGGGAGGGACAGGGTCGTTTTTT. As protein: CASLGGTGSFF.

This chain joins TRBV5-4 and TRBJ2-4; D perhaps matches TRBD1 (5 bases). Germline loops: CDR1 SGHNT, CDR2 YYREEE (reference sequence). This CDR3 spans 15 amino acids. With 4 bases removed from V and 4 bases from J, the gap between germline ends came to 15 bases. The CDR3 loop reads CASSDSGKAKNIQYF. The CDR3 nucleotides are TGTGCCAGCAGCGATTCAGGGAAAGCAAAAAACATTCAGTACTTC.

The genes are TRBV6-5 and TRBJ1-4; D is unclear. V lost 3 bases and J lost 4, with 9 bases in between. CDR1 is MNHEY and CDR2 is SVGAGI in the germline V gene. The CDR3 sequence is 14 residues long. The CDR3 reads CASSYRPINEKLFF. CDR3 coding DNA: TGTGCCAGCAGTTATCGACCCATTAATGAAAAACTGTTTTTT.

CDR3 in amino acids: CASSQGGSSRGYTF. CDR3 in DNA: TGTGCCAGCAGCCAAGGGGGGTCAAGTCGCGGCTACACCTTC. The chain has TRBV3-1 (or the pseudogene TRBV3-2) and TRBJ1-2, with a possible D match to TRBD1 (5 bases). This CDR3 region has 14 residues. The V gene's germline CDR1 is LGHDT and CDR2 YNNKEL (reference sequence). The V end lost 1 base, the J end lost 8 bases, and 14 bases lay between the germline ends.

The chain combines TRBV6-5 with TRBJ1-1; no clear D. V shed 2 bases and J shed 7 bases, with 14 bases lying between them. There are 14 residues in the CDR3. Germline assignment: CDR1 MNHEY and CDR2 SVGAGI. CDR3 DNA: TGTGCCAGCAGTTACGGGAGACCGCGTCTTGAAGCTTTCTTT. It specifies CASSYGRPRLEAFF.

As to this clone: The junction differs from germline at one of its ends, possibly a read error. V is TRBV2 and J is TRBJ2-1; 11 bases line up with TRBD2. This CDR3 is built from 15 residues. Germline V CDR1 and CDR2: SNHLY, FYNNEI. CDR3 bases: TGTGCCAGAGGACGATCCCTTATAGCGGGAGGGCCAGCAATCTTC. This translates into CARGRSLIAGGPAIF.

The chain employs TRBV2 and TRBJ1-5, with TRBD1 matching 7 bases. There are 15 residues in the CDR3. Germline CDR1 SNHLY, CDR2 FYNNEI. Germline trimming cut 6 bases from V and 4 bases from J; bases unmatched to any gene: 9. The CDR3 sequence is CASRKDAGGNQPQHF. In DNA form, the CDR3 reads TGTGCCAGCAGAAAGGACGCAGGGGGGAATCAGCCCCAGCATTTT. Full variable domain (rest looked up from reference TRBV2 and TRBJ1-5): EPEVTQTPSHQVTQMGQEVILRCVPISNHLYFYWYRQILGQKVEFLVSFYNNEISEKSEIFDDQFSVERPDGSNFTLKIRSTKLEDSAMYFCASRKDAGGNQPQHFGDGTRLSIL.